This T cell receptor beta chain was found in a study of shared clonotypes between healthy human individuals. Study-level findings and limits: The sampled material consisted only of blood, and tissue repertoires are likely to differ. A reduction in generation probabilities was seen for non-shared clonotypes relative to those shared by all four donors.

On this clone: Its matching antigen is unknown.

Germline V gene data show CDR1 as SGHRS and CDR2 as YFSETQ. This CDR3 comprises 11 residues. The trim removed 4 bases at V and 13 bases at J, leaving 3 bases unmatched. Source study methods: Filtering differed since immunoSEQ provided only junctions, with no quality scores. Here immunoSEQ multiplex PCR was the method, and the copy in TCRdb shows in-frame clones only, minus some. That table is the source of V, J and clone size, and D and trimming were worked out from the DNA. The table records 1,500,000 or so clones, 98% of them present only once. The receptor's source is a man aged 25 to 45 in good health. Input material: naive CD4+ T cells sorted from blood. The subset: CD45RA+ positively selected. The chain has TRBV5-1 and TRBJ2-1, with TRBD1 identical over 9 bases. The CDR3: CASSTTGGQFF. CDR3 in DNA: TGCGCCAGCAGCACCACAGGGGGCCAGTTCTTC.